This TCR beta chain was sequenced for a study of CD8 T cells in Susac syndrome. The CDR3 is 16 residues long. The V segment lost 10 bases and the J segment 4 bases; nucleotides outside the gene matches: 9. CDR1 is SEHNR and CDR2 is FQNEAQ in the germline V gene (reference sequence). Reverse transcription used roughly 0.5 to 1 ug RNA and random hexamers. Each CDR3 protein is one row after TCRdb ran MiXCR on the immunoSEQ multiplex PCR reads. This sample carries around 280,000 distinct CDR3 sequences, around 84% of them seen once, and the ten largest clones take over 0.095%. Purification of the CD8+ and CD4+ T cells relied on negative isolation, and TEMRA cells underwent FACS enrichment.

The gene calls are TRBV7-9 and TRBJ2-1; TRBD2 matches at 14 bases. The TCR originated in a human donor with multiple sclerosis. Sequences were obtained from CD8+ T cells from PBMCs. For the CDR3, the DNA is TGTGCCACCGGACTAGCGGGAGGCCCACAATACAATGAGCAGTTCTTC. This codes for CATGLAGGPQYNEQFF.